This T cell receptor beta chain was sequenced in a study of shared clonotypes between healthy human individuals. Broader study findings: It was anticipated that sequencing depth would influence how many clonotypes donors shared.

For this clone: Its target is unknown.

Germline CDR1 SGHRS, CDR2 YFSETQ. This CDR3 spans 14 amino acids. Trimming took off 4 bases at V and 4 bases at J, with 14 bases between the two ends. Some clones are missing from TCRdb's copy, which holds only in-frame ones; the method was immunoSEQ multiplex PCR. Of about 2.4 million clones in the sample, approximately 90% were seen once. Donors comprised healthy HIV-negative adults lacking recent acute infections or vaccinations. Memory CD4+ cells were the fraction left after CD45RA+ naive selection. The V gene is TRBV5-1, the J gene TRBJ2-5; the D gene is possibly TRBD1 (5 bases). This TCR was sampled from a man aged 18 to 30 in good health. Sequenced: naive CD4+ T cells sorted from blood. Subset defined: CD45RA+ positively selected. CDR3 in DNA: TGCGCCAGCAGCCCAGGGTCAAAGGGAGAGACCCAGTACTTC. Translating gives CASSPGSKGETQYF.